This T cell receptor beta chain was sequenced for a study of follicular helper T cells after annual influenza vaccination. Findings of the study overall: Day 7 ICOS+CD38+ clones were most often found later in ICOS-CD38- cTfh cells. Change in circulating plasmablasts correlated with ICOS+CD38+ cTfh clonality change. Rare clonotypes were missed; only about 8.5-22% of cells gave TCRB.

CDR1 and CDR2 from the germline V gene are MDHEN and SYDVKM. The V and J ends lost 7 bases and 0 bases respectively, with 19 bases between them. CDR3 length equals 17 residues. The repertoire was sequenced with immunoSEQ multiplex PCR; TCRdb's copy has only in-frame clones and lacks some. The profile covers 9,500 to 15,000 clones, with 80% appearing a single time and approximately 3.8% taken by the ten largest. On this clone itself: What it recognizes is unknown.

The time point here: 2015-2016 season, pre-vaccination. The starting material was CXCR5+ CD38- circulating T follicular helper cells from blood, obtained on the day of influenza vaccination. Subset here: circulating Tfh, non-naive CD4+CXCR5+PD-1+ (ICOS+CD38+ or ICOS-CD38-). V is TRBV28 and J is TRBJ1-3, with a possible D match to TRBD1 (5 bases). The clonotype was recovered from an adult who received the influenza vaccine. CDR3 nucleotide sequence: TGTGCCAGCACAGGGAACTCCCGACAGAGCTCTGGAAACACCATATATTTT. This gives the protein CASTGNSRQSSGNTIYF.